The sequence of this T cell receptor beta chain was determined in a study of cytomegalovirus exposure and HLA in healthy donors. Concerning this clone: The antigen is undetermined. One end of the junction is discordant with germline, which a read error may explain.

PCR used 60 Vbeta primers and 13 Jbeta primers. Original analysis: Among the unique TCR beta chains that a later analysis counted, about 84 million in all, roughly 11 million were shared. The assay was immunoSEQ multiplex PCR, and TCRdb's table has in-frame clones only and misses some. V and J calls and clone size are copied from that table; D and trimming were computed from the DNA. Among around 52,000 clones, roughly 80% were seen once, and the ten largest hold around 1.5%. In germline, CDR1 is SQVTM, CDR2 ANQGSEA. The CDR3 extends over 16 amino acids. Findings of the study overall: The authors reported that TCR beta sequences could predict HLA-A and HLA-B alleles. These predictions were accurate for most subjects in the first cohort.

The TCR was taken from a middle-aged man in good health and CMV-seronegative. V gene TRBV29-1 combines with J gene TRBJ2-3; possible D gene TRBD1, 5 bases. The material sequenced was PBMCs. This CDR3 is CSVAPIDSFKTDTQCF. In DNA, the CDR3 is TGCAGCGTTGCCCCCATCGACAGTTTCAAAACAGATACGCAGTGTTTT.